Presented here are 6 T cell receptor beta chains from one specimen sequenced in a study of vaccination effects on CD4 cells after COVID-19. Viral peptide pool expansion of antigen-specific CD4+ T cells preceded sequencing in the ViraFEST assay. Researchers isolated CD4+ T cells once roughly nine days of culture had elapsed. Libraries were prepared by immunoSEQ multiplex PCR; TCRdb keeps only in-frame clonotypes and omits some of them. The data hold some 79,000 clones, with around 74% observed a single time. The antigens these receptors bind are not known. Sequences were derived from CD4+ T cells from PBMCs cultured with HCoV-229E spike peptides, sampled before COVID-19 vaccination. The receptors stem from a human donor who received a COVID-19 vaccine.

The chain joins TRBV9 to TRBJ2-1; 10 bases are shared with TRBD2. The CDR3 loop spans 17 amino acids. The ends lost 3 bases at V and 9 bases at J; junction bases unmatched: 15. Germline V CDR1 and CDR2: SGDLS, YYNGEE. CDR3: CASSGHKGAGGPGEQFF. In DNA form, the CDR3 reads TGTGCCAGCAGCGGCCACAAGGGAGCGGGGGGGCCGGGTGAGCAGTTCTTC.

The CDR3 DNA is TGTGCCAGCTCACCACCGAGCAGGGCAATCACCTACGAGCAGTACGTC. Its protein is CASSPPSRAITYEQYV. The chain employs TRBV18 and TRBJ2-7; perhaps TRBD1 as D (5 bases). CDR1 KGHSH and CDR2 LQKENI come from the germline V gene. This CDR3 comprises 16 residues. Trimming cost V 0 bases and J 2 bases, with 14 bases left between them.

The table lists this clone with a few counts. The CDR3: CASSSPGQAAFF. For the CDR3, the DNA is TGTGCCAGCAGCTCGCCTGGACAGGCCGCTTTCTTT. This chain joins TRBV7-2 and TRBJ1-1, with 7 bases fitting TRBD1. The trim removed 4 bases at V and 11 bases at J, leaving 7 bases unmatched. Per the germline V gene, CDR1 is SGHTA and CDR2 is FQGNSA. The CDR3 has 12 residues.

This clone was seen a handful of times. The chain couples TRBV5-1 to TRBJ1-1, with D hard to call. Germline V CDR1 and CDR2: SGHRS, YFSETQ. There are 16 residues in the CDR3. V was clipped by 0 bases and J by 4 bases, with 16 bases between them. The CDR3 here is CASSLEAASRSTEAFF. CDR3 DNA sequence: TGCGCCAGCAGCTTGGAGGCAGCCTCGAGGTCCACTGAAGCTTTCTTT.

V is TRBV18 and J is TRBJ2-1; D perhaps matches TRBD1 (5 bases). Germline CDR1 and CDR2: KGHSH and LQKENI. Trimming took 1 base from V and 7 from J, leaving 5 bases between them. This CDR3 contains 12 residues. CDR3 nucleotides: TGTGCCAGCTCACCACAGGGGAATGAGCAGTTCTTC. Translation gives CASSPQGNEQFF.

The rearrangement joins TRBV18 to TRBJ1-1; 9 bases agree with TRBD1. Germline V lookup: CDR1 KGHSH, CDR2 LQKENI. The CDR3 length is 15 residues. V was clipped by 3 bases and J by 2 bases; unmatched bases: 4. The DNA of the CDR3 is TGTGCCAGCTCACCGAGGACAGGGGAAAACACTGAAGCTTTCTTT. Protein: CASSPRTGENTEAFF.